These 14 T cell receptor beta chains share one sample of origin, sequenced in a study of T cell responses to AZD1222 COVID-19 vaccine. Produced via immunoSEQ multiplex PCR; TCRdb's table is partial and in-frame only. Of approximately 200,000 clones listed, 70% to 90% are singletons. The source material was peripheral blood, sampled on day 0 of AZD1222 vaccination. The receptors come from an adult in good health.

In its sample, this clone was seen once. The chain joins TRBV15 to TRBJ1-5, with D tentatively TRBD1 (5 bases). Germline V gene lookup returns CDR1 LNHNV and CDR2 YYDKDF (reference sequence). The CDR3 extends over 17 amino acids. V dropped 1 base and J dropped 2 bases, with 15 bases sitting between them. In DNA, the CDR3 is TGTGCCACCAGCAGAGCGGGGGGAGATGTACGCAATCAGCCCCAGCATTTT. Amino acid sequence: CATSRAGGDVRNQPQHF.

V gene TRBV5-1 combines with J gene TRBJ1-4; D gene ambiguous. Trimming shortened V by 0 bases and J by 4 bases, and 10 bases separated the two germline ends. The germline CDR1 and CDR2 sequences are SGHRS and YFSETQ. The CDR3 extends over 15 amino acids. The CDR3 sequence: CASSLGSVYNEKLFF. Here the CDR3 DNA reads TGCGCCAGCAGCTTGGGGTCCGTTTATAATGAAAAACTGTTTTTT.

This chain connects TRBV7-2 to TRBJ2-1, with a tentative D call TRBD1 (6 bases). The germline gives CDR1 SGHTA, CDR2 FQGNSA. This CDR3 has 12 amino acids. The V end was cut by 4 bases, the J end by 9 bases, with 10 bases between. CDR3 DNA sequence: TGTGCCAGCAGCTCACAGGGAGTTGAGCAGTTCTTC. This encodes CASSSQGVEQFF.

CDR3 sequence (DNA): TGCAGCGTTGGGGGTGCGTACGAGCAGTACTTC. This codes for CSVGGAYEQYF. The rearrangement links TRBV29-1 to TRBJ2-7; the D is unclear. V was cut by 4 bases and J by 4 bases, with 8 bases left in between. The CDR3 length is 11 residues. CDR1 is SQVTM and CDR2 is ANQGSEA in the germline V gene.

The CDR3 sequence: CASSSMTSGATDTQYF. CDR3 nucleotides: TGCGCCAGCAGCTCCATGACTAGCGGGGCCACAGATACGCAGTATTTT. V usage is TRBV5-1 and J usage is TRBJ2-3; 11 bases align to TRBD2. V lost 3 bases, J lost 2 bases, and 5 bases stayed unmatched. The CDR3 consists of 16 residues. The germline V gene has CDR1 SGHRS and CDR2 YFSETQ.

The genes are TRBV19 and TRBJ1-5, with TRBD1 matching over 9 bases. Germline assignment: CDR1 LNHDA and CDR2 SQIVND (reference sequence). V lost 6 bases, J lost 5 bases, and 8 bases stayed unmatched. The CDR3 sequence is 15 residues long. The CDR3 DNA follows: TGTGCCAGTAGCTTCCGGGACAGGGCCGATCAGCCCCAGCATTTT. Protein product: CASSFRDRADQPQHF. The complete variable domain, with remaining parts taken from reference TRBV19 and TRBJ1-5, reads DGGITQSPKYLFRKEGQNVTLSCEQNLNHDAMYWYRQDPGQGLRLIYYSQIVNDFQKGDIAEGYSVSREKKESFPLTVTSAQKNPTAFYLCASSFRDRADQPQHFGDGTRLSIL.

This chain connects TRBV12-3 or TRBV12-4 to TRBJ1-4; no definite D call. The CDR3 covers 13 residues. V gave up 2 bases and J gave up 14 bases, with 15 bases separating them. The CDR3 sequence is CASSLRGTASLFF. The CDR3 DNA is TGTGCCAGCAGTTTAAGAGGAACGGCCTCCCTGTTTTTT.

The chain uses TRBV28 and TRBJ1-1; no definite D call. Germline V gives CDR1 MDHEN, CDR2 SYDVKM. V lost 6 bases, J lost 7 bases, and 18 bases lay in between. The CDR3 spans 14 residues. The CDR3 loop is CASRPSSAWGEAFF. The DNA for the CDR3 is TGTGCCAGCAGACCATCGTCGGCCTGGGGTGAAGCTTTCTTT.

The rearrangement joins TRBV11-2 to TRBJ2-5; maybe TRBD1 (6 bases). Trimming stripped 0 bases from V and 4 bases from J, with 15 bases between. Germline assignment: CDR1 SGHAT and CDR2 FQNNGV. The CDR3 consists of 16 residues. This chain's CDR3 is CASSLDQVRGRETQYF. The CDR3 DNA sequence: TGTGCCAGCAGCTTAGATCAGGTCAGGGGAAGAGAGACCCAGTACTTC.

The chain links TRBV21-1 to TRBJ1-4; the table's D call of TRBD1 was not tested on the DNA. TRBV21-1 is a known pseudogene. The CDR3 length is 12 residues. The CDR3 sequence: CARQGSPEKLFF. In nucleotides, the CDR3 is TGTGCCAGGCAGGGTTCCCCTGAAAAACTGTTTTTT.

This clone was counted only a few times. The chain uses TRBV5-4 and TRBJ1-6; the D is unclear. This CDR3 is 14 amino acids long. The germline V and J ends were trimmed by 3 bases and 8 bases, with 12 bases remaining between them. From germline, CDR1 is SGHNT and CDR2 YYREEE (reference sequence). The CDR3 here is CASSSTLSDSPLHF. As DNA, the CDR3 is TGTGCCAGCAGCTCTACCCTCAGCGATTCACCCCTCCACTTT.

This chain connects TRBV9 to TRBJ1-1, with TRBD1 identical over 9 bases. Germline CDR1 is SGDLS and CDR2 is YYNGEE. This CDR3 has 15 residues. The ends lost 0 bases at V and 3 bases at J; junction bases unmatched: 3. CDR3 sequence: CASSVEGQGYTEAFF. The CDR3 nucleotides are TGTGCCAGCAGCGTAGAGGGACAGGGTTACACTGAAGCTTTCTTT.

The CDR3 sequence: CASSPLRGTYNEQFF. CDR3 nucleotides: TGTGCCAGCAGCCCCCTCAGAGGGACTTACAATGAGCAGTTCTTC. The chain links TRBV11-2 to TRBJ2-1; perhaps TRBD2 as D (6 bases). Per germline, CDR1 SGHAT and CDR2 FQNNGV. This CDR3 contains 15 residues. Trimming stripped 5 bases from V and 4 bases from J, with 15 bases between.

The rearrangement joins TRBV19 to TRBJ1-4; TRBD1 aligns across 7 bases. Unmatched junction bases numbered 9, after V lost 5 bases and J lost 6 bases. Germline CDR1 and CDR2: LNHDA and SQIVND (reference sequence). The CDR3 runs 15 residues. Written as DNA, the CDR3 is TGTGCCAGTAGTGATACAGGGGTGGGCGATGAAAAACTGTTTTTT. Protein sequence: CASSDTGVGDEKLFF.